This T cell receptor (beta chain) was obtained from a study of breast tumors, draining lymph nodes, adjacent tissues. This clonotype appeared once. Its antigen is as yet unknown. The lymph nodes were axillary draining lymph nodes from breast cancer patients. TCRdb re-called the multiplex PCR reads with MiXCR, one entry per CDR3 protein. The sample has 200,000 to 250,000 distinct CDR3 sequences, less than 40% seen once; the top ten hold over 3.5%. General observations from the study: Tumor repertoires ranked between lymph nodes and nontumor tissue in diversity, with V and J gene preferences. The lymph node origin of tumor T cells was framed as consistent with a hypothesis, not demonstrated. Compared with basal-like, luminal-like tumors shared significantly more repertoire with nontumor tissue. Most tumor T cells seemingly derive from lymph node, then expand in tumor.

There are 15 residues in the CDR3. After removal of 3 bases from V and 2 bases from J, the junction contained 3 bases not matched to a gene. The V gene's germline CDR1 is SNHLY and CDR2 FYNNEI. This chain joins TRBV2 and TRBJ2-4; TRBD1 aligns across 8 bases. This clonotype was sampled from a female donor with breast cancer. Some clones in this sample may be carry-over from other donors' samples. The material sequenced was axillary lymph node tissue. CDR3 residues: CASSDRGLTKNIQYF. In DNA, the CDR3 is TGTGCCAGCAGTGACAGGGGGCTGACCAAAAACATTCAGTACTTC.